What follows are 26 T cell receptor beta chains derived from one specimen sequenced in a study of cytotoxic CD8 clonotypes in ibrutinib-treated CLL (dated by TCRdb to the early 2020s). The library was built by means of the immunoSEQ multiplex PCR assay. TCRdb mirrors the immuneACCESS table, restricted to in-frame sequences. Some clones are absent from its copies; in checked studies, under half trace to an unresolved V gene, and the reason for the others is unknown. This sample has about 92,000 clones in its table, and over 60% of those were observed once. The ten largest clones represent 20% to 25% of the sample. The time point label, as the study defines it: 20 to 30 months on ibrutinib. This specimen consisted of PBMCs, obtained after 24 months of ibrutinib treatment. Receptor source: a human donor with chronic lymphocytic leukemia.

This clone was seen a few times. The chain joins TRBV11-3 to TRBJ2-2; the D is unclear. V was cut by 0 bases and J by 4 bases, with 6 bases left in between. Germline-derived CDR1 and CDR2 are SGHNT and YENEEA. This CDR3 comprises 14 residues. The DNA for the CDR3 is TGTGCCAGCAGCTTAGATGGCGGCACCGGGGAGCTGTTTTTT. Protein sequence: CASSLDGGTGELFF.

The V gene is TRBV28, the J gene TRBJ2-1, with 9 bases matching TRBD2. Germline V gene data show CDR1 as MDHEN and CDR2 as SYDVKM. The CDR3 has 13 residues. Germline trimming cut 6 bases from V and 10 bases from J; bases unmatched to any gene: 7. As DNA, the CDR3 is TGTGCCAGCAGGATAGACGGACTAGCGGAGCAGTTCTTC. Translating gives CASRIDGLAEQFF.

In its sample, this clone was seen a few times. Other DNA sequences in the sample encode the same CDR3. The genes are TRBV5-1 and TRBJ2-7; unclear D gene. V gave up 1 base and J gave up 2 bases, with 7 bases separating them. This CDR3 contains 13 residues. Per the germline V gene, CDR1 is SGHRS and CDR2 is YFSETQ. The CDR3 reads CASSLQGTYEQYF. For the CDR3, the DNA is TGCGCCAGCAGCTTGCAAGGGACCTACGAGCAGTACTTC.

This chain links TRBV5-8 with TRBJ2-3; 9 bases agree with TRBD2. The CDR3 extends over 15 amino acids. Germline V lookup: CDR1 SGHTS, CDR2 YDEGEE. V lost 4 bases, J lost 4 bases, and 7 bases stayed unmatched. The CDR3 protein is CASSPGLAGPDTQYF. The CDR3 DNA follows: TGTGCCAGCAGCCCGGGACTAGCAGGACCAGATACGCAGTATTTT.

This sequence joins TRBV6-1 and TRBJ1-1, with D possibly matching TRBD1 (6 bases). The CDR3 extends over 14 amino acids. The V end lost 6 bases, the J end lost 1 base, and 12 bases lay between the germline ends. Germline V gene data show CDR1 as MNHNS and CDR2 as SASEGT. CDR3 sequence (DNA): TGTGCCAGCAGAGCAGGGGATCGGAACACTGAAGCTTTCTTT. Encoded protein: CASRAGDRNTEAFF.

This clone has more than one count but fewer than ten. The chain recombines TRBV28 with TRBJ2-1; 9 positions match TRBD2. V lost 2 bases and J lost 8; bases outside the gene matches: 7. This CDR3 comprises 15 residues. In germline, CDR1 is MDHEN, CDR2 SYDVKM. Here the CDR3 reads CASSLPGTSFHEQFF. In DNA, the CDR3 is TGTGCCAGCAGTTTACCCGGGACTAGCTTTCATGAGCAGTTCTTC.

This chain joins TRBV28 and TRBJ2-5; D unclear. The CDR3 spans 14 residues. Per the germline V gene, CDR1 is MDHEN and CDR2 is SYDVKM. Trimming left V 4 bases short and J 5 bases short, with 14 bases between. This chain's CDR3 is CASSYFGVRETQYF. CDR3 coding DNA: TGTGCCAGCAGTTACTTTGGGGTGCGGGAGACCCAGTACTTC.

The chain combines TRBV30 with TRBJ2-2; TRBD1 aligns across 8 bases. This CDR3 has 14 amino acids. The V and J ends lost 5 bases and 7 bases, in that order; junction bases with no gene match: 9. Germline V CDR1 and CDR2: GTSNPN, SVGIG (reference sequence). CDR3 sequence reads: CAWSRGPTVGELFF. The CDR3 DNA is TGTGCCTGGTCCAGGGGGCCCACTGTCGGGGAGCTGTTTTTT.

The chain joins TRBV6-1 to TRBJ2-2; a possible D gene is TRBD1 (5 bases). Per germline, CDR1 MNHNS and CDR2 SASEGT. Trimming stripped 5 bases from V and 1 base from J, with 11 bases between. The CDR3 is made up of 15 amino acids. CDR3 residues: CASSIEDRNTGELFF. The CDR3 coding sequence is TGTGCCAGCAGTATCGAAGACAGGAACACCGGGGAGCTGTTTTTT.

The V and J genes are TRBV28 and TRBJ2-2, with 10 positions matching TRBD2. Germline V gives CDR1 MDHEN, CDR2 SYDVKM. V dropped 5 bases and J dropped 7; count of bases not matched to a gene: 10. CDR3 length: 16 residues. Here the CDR3 reads CASSPLAGERIGELFF. Here the CDR3 DNA reads TGTGCCAGCAGTCCCCTAGCGGGAGAGAGGATCGGGGAGCTGTTTTTT.

The chain uses TRBV2 and TRBJ1-1; TRBD1 is a possible D gene (5 bases). Germline V gene lookup returns CDR1 SNHLY and CDR2 FYNNEI. V was pared by 2 bases and J by 1 base, with 5 bases between. The CDR3 contains 13 residues. CDR3 coding DNA: TGTGCCAGCAGTGAACAGGGGAACACTGAAGCTTTCTTT. Translation: CASSEQGNTEAFF.

The chain employs TRBV28 and TRBJ1-5; TRBD1 agrees at 8 bases. The CDR3 has 16 residues. The V gene end was trimmed by 8 bases and the J gene end by 3 bases; junction bases not matched to a gene: 12. The V gene's germline CDR1 is MDHEN and CDR2 SYDVKM. CDR3 sequence reads: CASLRVRTGNNQPQHF. CDR3 coding DNA: TGTGCCAGCCTCCGGGTCCGGACAGGGAACAATCAGCCCCAGCATTTT.

The V and J genes are TRBV27 and TRBJ1-3, with no clear D. The length of the CDR3 is 12 residues. The germline gives CDR1 MNHEY, CDR2 SMNVEV (reference sequence). V lost 2 bases to trimming and J lost 4 bases, with 3 bases between them. In DNA, the CDR3 is TGTGCCAGCAGTTTAACAGGAAACACCATATATTTT. Translating it yields CASSLTGNTIYF.

The gene calls are TRBV6-1 and TRBJ2-7; D gene uncertain. This CDR3 is built from 15 residues. CDR1 and CDR2 from the germline V gene are MNHNS and SASEGT. V was trimmed by 4 bases and J by 0 bases, leaving 13 bases between them. CDR3 in DNA: TGTGCCAGCAGTGCCGCCTCTGACACCTCCTACGAGCAGTACTTC. This sequence encodes CASSAASDTSYEQYF.

Judged by abundance, this clone is large (0.1 to 1%). The chain carries TRBV27 and TRBJ2-2, with TRBD2 matching 10 bases. Germline CDR1 and CDR2: MNHEY and SMNVEV (reference sequence). The CDR3 is 16 amino acids. With V trimmed by 5 bases and J by 7 bases, 10 bases remained unmatched. As DNA, the CDR3 is TGTGCCAGCAGTCCCCTAGCGGGAGAGAGGATCGGGGAGCTGTTTTTT. Translating gives CASSPLAGERIGELFF.

V gene TRBV5-1 combines with J gene TRBJ2-5; 7 bases are a match to TRBD2. Germline CDR1 is SGHRS and CDR2 is YFSETQ. V lost 0 bases, J lost 1 base, and 3 bases stayed unmatched. The CDR3 is 15 residues long. This chain's CDR3 is CASSLVGGSQETQYF. In DNA form, the CDR3 reads TGCGCCAGCAGCTTGGTTGGCGGGAGCCAAGAGACCCAGTACTTC.

J is TRBJ1-6 and V is TRBV14; D unclear. Germline values: CDR1 SGHDN, CDR2 FVKESK. V was trimmed by 2 bases and J by 6 bases, leaving 14 bases between them. The CDR3 extends over 16 amino acids. CDR3 residues: CASSQSLLRANSPLHF. The DNA of the CDR3 is TGTGCCAGCAGCCAAAGTCTGCTTCGGGCTAATTCACCCCTCCACTTT.

This chain connects TRBV5-1 to TRBJ2-7; D is undetermined. The CDR3 covers 13 residues. The germline CDR1 and CDR2 sequences are SGHRS and YFSETQ. V was trimmed by 0 bases and J by 4 bases, leaving 8 bases between them. As DNA, the CDR3 is TGCGCCAGCAGCTTGGAGGCTAGTTACGAGCAGTACTTC. It translates to CASSLEASYEQYF.

This chain links TRBV19 with TRBJ1-1; D unresolved. Trimming pared 3 bases from V and 0 bases from J, leaving 14 bases between. The CDR3 has 16 residues. CDR1 is LNHDA and CDR2 is SQIVND in the germline V gene (reference sequence). The CDR3, as DNA: TGTGCCAGTAGTATTATGGCAGGTAGCATGAACACTGAAGCTTTCTTT. This translates into CASSIMAGSMNTEAFF.

There are a few counts of this clone. The rearrangement links TRBV7-3 to TRBJ2-3; 12 nucleotides agree with TRBD2. CDR3 length: 20 amino acids. The V segment lost 2 bases and the J segment 4 bases; nucleotides outside the gene matches: 16. Germline V gives CDR1 SGHTA, CDR2 FQGTGA. The CDR3: CASSLSRLAGGYIASDTQYF. CDR3 DNA sequence: TGTGCCAGCAGCTTATCTCGGCTAGCGGGAGGGTATATCGCGTCAGATACGCAGTATTTT. The whole variable domain, filled in from reference TRBV7-3 and TRBJ2-3, reads GAGVSQTPSNKVTEKGKYVELRCDPISGHTALYWYRQSLGQGPEFLIYFQGTGAADDSGLPNDRFFAVRPEGSVSTLKIQRTERGDSAVYLCASSLSRLAGGYIASDTQYFGPGTRLTVL.

The J gene is TRBJ2-6, the V gene TRBV5-4; D unclear. CDR3 size: 15 residues. Germline CDR1 and CDR2: SGHNT and YYREEE (reference sequence). V lost 0 bases to trimming and J lost 4 bases, with 8 bases between them. CDR3 bases: TGTGCCAGCAGCTTGGTTAGTTCCGGGGCCAACGTCCTGACTTTC. As protein: CASSLVSSGANVLTF.

The V and J genes are TRBV2 and TRBJ2-7, with TRBD2 as a possible D gene (6 bases). Germline CDR1 reads SNHLY; CDR2 reads FYNNEI. Trimming removed 7 bases from V and 3 bases from J, with 13 bases in between. This CDR3 contains 13 residues. The CDR3 is CASTSGGFYEQYF. In DNA form, the CDR3 reads TGTGCCAGCACTTCTGGGGGGTTCTACGAGCAGTACTTC.

This clone came up once. The chain couples TRBV6-1 to TRBJ2-7, with TRBD2 matching 12 bases. Germline loops: CDR1 MNHNS, CDR2 SASEGT. V lost 1 base to trimming and J lost 6 bases; unmatched junction nucleotides: 4. CDR3 length: 15 amino acids. Here the CDR3 DNA reads TGTGCCAGCAGTGAAGGACTAGCGGGAGTTCTCGAGCAGTACTTC. As protein: CASSEGLAGVLEQYF.

V gene TRBV6-4 combines with J gene TRBJ2-3, with 7 nucleotides matching TRBD2. After removal of 6 bases from V and 1 base from J, the junction contained 1 base not matched to a gene. Germline V gene data show CDR1 as MRHNA and CDR2 as SNTAGT. The CDR3 contains 13 residues. CDR3 coding DNA: TGTGCCAGCAGCACTAGCGGCACAGATACGCAGTATTTT. It is translated as CASSTSGTDTQYF.

The chain is built from TRBV18 and TRBJ2-1; 13 bases align to TRBD2. Germline values: CDR1 KGHSH, CDR2 LQKENI. V was clipped by 6 bases and J by 7 bases; unmatched bases: 6. The CDR3 is 15 amino acids. CDR3 in DNA: TGTGCCAGCTCGTCCGGGACTAGCGGGAAGAATGAGCAGTTCTTC. Translation gives CASSSGTSGKNEQFF.

The table lists this clone with a count of one. The genes are TRBV10-1 and TRBJ1-3; D gene ambiguous. Trimming removed 5 bases at V and 0 bases at J, with 5 bases between. Germline V lookup: CDR1 WNHNN, CDR2 SYGVQD (reference sequence). This CDR3 spans 13 amino acids. The CDR3 protein is CASSSGSGNTIYF. The CDR3 nucleotides are TGCGCCAGCAGTTCGGGCTCTGGAAACACCATATATTTT.